The sequence of this T cell receptor beta chain was determined in a study of CD8 T cells in Susac syndrome. RNA was extracted with the RNeasy kit, and a quantity of roughly 0.45 to 1 ug was reverse transcribed using random hexamers. Across 54 Vbeta and 13 Jbeta, immunoSEQ multiplex PCR amplified TCR beta CDR3. Each CDR3 protein is one row after TCRdb ran MiXCR on the immunoSEQ multiplex PCR reads. The repertoire consists of approximately 190,000 distinct CDR3 sequences, with approximately 96% occurring once and the leading ten covering around 0.092%. V was pared by 2 bases and J by 2 bases, with 12 bases between. CDR3 length: 15 residues. CDR1 and CDR2 from the germline V gene are MNHEY and SVGAGI. The CD8+ and CD4+ T cells were isolated magnetically using a negative isolation approach, whereas the TEMRA cells were enriched by FACS.

The TCR comes from a human donor with Susac syndrome. Material for sequencing was CD4+ T cells from PBMCs. This chain uses TRBV6-5 with TRBJ1-2, with D possibly TRBD1 on 5 matching bases. CDR3 sequence: CASSYQPGLNYGYTF. CDR3 sequence (DNA): TGTGCCAGCAGTTACCAGCCGGGACTAAACTATGGCTACACCTTC.